The count of the clone carrying this TCR beta chain is one. How the authors handled the data: Estimated nucleated cell counts came from reference gene primer amplification. The protocol was immunoSEQ multiplex PCR, while the TCRdb copy is restricted to in-frame clones and leaves out a portion. That table furnishes V, J and clone size, whereas the DNA furnished D and trimming. The repertoire holds 50,000 to 70,000 clones, with about four fifths as singletons. This sample is part of a study of blood T cell repertoires in COVID-19. Study-wide context: The United States, Italy and Spain provided the acute and convalescent COVID-19 samples. From T cells, B-cell-depleted T cells, or PBMCs came the material, which was cDNA or gDNA.

The germline V and J ends were trimmed by 5 bases and 0 bases, with 11 bases remaining between them. The CDR3 loop spans 15 amino acids. Germline V gene sequence: CDR1 MNHEY, CDR2 SVGEGT. The sample taken for sequencing was peripheral blood. The chain uses TRBV6-2 or TRBV6-3 and TRBJ1-5; no clear D. This receptor was obtained from a human donor in a cohort sampled during active COVID-19. The CDR3 region has the DNA TGTGCCAGCAGTCCCCACCAGGATAGCAATCAGCCCCAGCATTTT. This gives the protein CASSPHQDSNQPQHF.